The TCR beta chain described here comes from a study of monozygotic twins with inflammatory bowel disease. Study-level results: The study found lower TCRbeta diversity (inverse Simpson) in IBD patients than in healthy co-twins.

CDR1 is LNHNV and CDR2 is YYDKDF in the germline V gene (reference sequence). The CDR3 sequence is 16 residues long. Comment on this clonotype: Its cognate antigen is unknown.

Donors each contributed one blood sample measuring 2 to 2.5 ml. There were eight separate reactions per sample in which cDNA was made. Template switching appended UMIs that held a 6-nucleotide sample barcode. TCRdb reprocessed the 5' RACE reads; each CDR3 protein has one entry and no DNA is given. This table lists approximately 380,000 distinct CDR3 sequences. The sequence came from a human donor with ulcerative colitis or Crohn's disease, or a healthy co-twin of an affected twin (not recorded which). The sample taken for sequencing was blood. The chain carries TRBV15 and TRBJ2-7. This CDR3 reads CATSRALGQGGLEQYF.